The T cell receptor beta chain under discussion was sequenced for a study of T cells in Graves' hyperthyroidism and ophthalmopathy. Study results and caveats: Blood also contained most expanded thyroid clonotypes above 0.001. Separation of ophthalmopathy from stable hyperthyroidism was achieved by a 13 V-J model.

V lost 0 bases, J lost 2 bases, and 16 bases lay in between. CDR1 is DFQATT, CDR2 SNEGSKA, per germline (reference sequence). CDR3 length: 16 amino acids. This clonotype was found a few times. Its antigen is undetermined. No ophthalmopathy progression within 18 months constituted stable Graves' hyperthyroidism. What was amplified from RNA transcripts were TCR beta CDR3 regions. HTBI primers were the set used in a first-round RT-PCR of the TCR CDR3. TCRdb used MiXCR to reprocess the multiplex PCR reads, holding one entry per CDR3 protein. The sample includes around 350,000 distinct CDR3 sequences, roughly 25% of them seen just once.

The sequenced material came from blood. The chain employs TRBV20-1 and TRBJ1-1, with D possibly matching TRBD1 (5 bases). This TCR came from a man in his forties or fifties with Graves' hyperthyroidism. CDR3 nucleotides: TGCAGTGCTAGAGATTGGGGAGGGACGGTTAACACTGAAGCTTTCTTT. Protein: CSARDWGGTVNTEAFF.